This is a list of T cell receptor beta chains from one sample in a study of CD8 T cells in ankylosing spondylitis. TCRdb reanalysed the 5' RACE reads using MiXCR and keeps one entry per CDR3 protein. There are over 600,000 distinct CDR3 sequences in the sample; around a fifth occur only once, and around a fifth lies in the top ten. Material for sequencing was blood, either unsorted or a sorted T cell fraction (not recorded which). The origin of the receptors is a male donor with ankylosing spondylitis. Each CDR3 is given with its conserved first and last residue. D genes are given only for firm matches. For some rows the clone size is stated as once, few or many, or as a class when expanded; others skip it.

TRBV29-1	TRBJ2-7	TRBD2	NA	TGCAGCGTTTCCGGACTAGCGGGAGGAGGGGGGGTAAACGAGCAGTACTTC	CSVSGLAGGGGVNEQYF
TRBV11-2	TRBJ2-5	TRBD2	NA	TGTGCCAGCAGCTTAGGCCGGACTAGCGGAGAGACCCAGTACTTC	CASSLGRTSGETQYF
TRBV5-1	TRBJ1-2	NA	once	TGCGCCAGCAGCTCCCACAGGGGCTACACCTTC	CASSSHRGYTF
TRBV5-4	TRBJ2-7	TRBD1	NA	TGTGCCAGCAGCCGGGGACAGGGACTCTACGAGCAGTACTTC	CASSRGQGLYEQYF
TRBV7-8	TRBJ2-2	NA	NA	TGTGCCAGCAGCTTATGGACTTCGAACACCGGGGAGCTGTTTTTT	CASSLWTSNTGELFF
TRBV7-3	TRBJ2-1	NA	NA	TGTGCCAGCAGCCCAAGGGATGGTGAGCAGTTCTTC	CASSPRDGEQFF
TRBV27	TRBJ1-4	NA	NA	TGTGCCAGCAGTTTATTTGGGGTCTTAGCCTCTAATGAAAAACTGTTTTTT	CASSLFGVLASNEKLFF
TRBV20-1	TRBJ2-7	NA	NA	TGCAGTGCTTATAACGTCGGGTTCCACGAGCAGTACTTC	CSAYNVGFHEQYF
TRBV3-1	TRBJ1-2	NA	NA	TGTGCCAGCAGCCAACTTCATAACTATGGCTACACCTTC	CASSQLHNYGYTF
TRBV11-2	TRBJ1-1	NA	many	TGTGCCAGCAGCTCCCTGGGCACTGAAGCTTTCTTT	CASSSLGTEAFF
TRBV12-3/TRBV12-4	TRBJ1-3	NA	many	TGTGCCAGCAGCCCTGTCCAACCTGGAAACACCATATATTTT	CASSPVQPGNTIYF
TRBV5-1	TRBJ2-5	NA	few	TGCGCCAGCAGCTTGCGAGGGAACCAAGAGACCCAGTACTTC	CASSLRGNQETQYF
TRBV5-1	TRBJ2-7	TRBD1	few	TGCGCCAGCAGCTCCGACAGGGTTGAGCAGTACTTC	CASSSDRVEQYF
TRBV25-1	TRBJ1-1	NA	few	TGTGCCAGCAGTCCCCTAAGAGACGACACTGAAGCTTTCTTT	CASSPLRDDTEAFF
TRBV12-3/TRBV12-4	TRBJ2-5	NA	many	TGTGCCAGCAGTTTCAAAACGGGGGCCGACCAAGAGACCCAGTACTTC	CASSFKTGADQETQYF
TRBV12-3/TRBV12-4	TRBJ2-5	TRBD2	NA	TGTGCCACCAGTCTCACTAGCGCGCAAGAGACCCAGTACTTC	CATSLTSAQETQYF
TRBV2	TRBJ1-5	NA	few	TGTGCCAGCAGACAGGGTCCTCAGCCCCAGCATTTT	CASRQGPQPQHF
TRBV20-1	TRBJ2-7	NA	few	TGCAGTGCGATGGACTGGGCCTACGAGCAGTACTTC	CSAMDWAYEQYF
TRBV3-1	TRBJ2-1	TRBD2	NA	TGTGCCAGCACCAACTACGGGGGGAGCGGTGAGCAGTTCTTC	CASTNYGGSGEQFF
TRBV7-3	TRBJ2-3	NA	NA	TGTGCCAGCAGCGGCAACGGGGGGCCGGCAGATACGCAGTATTTT	CASSGNGGPADTQYF
TRBV5-1	TRBJ2-5	NA	few	TGCGCCAGCAGCCCCCCACTAGCTCAAGGCGAGACCCAGTACTTC	CASSPPLAQGETQYF
TRBV12-3/TRBV12-4	TRBJ2-3	TRBD2	many	TGTGCCAGCAGCCGCGGGGGAGCGCAGTATTTT	CASSRGGAQYF
TRBV6-1	TRBJ1-6	NA	NA	TGTGCCAGCAGTGCAACTTCCCCCGGGACCCCCCGCTTT	CASSATSPGTPRF
TRBV9	TRBJ2-2	NA	NA	TGTGCCAGCAGCGTAGACGCCAGGAACCCCGGGGAGCTGTTTTTT	CASSVDARNPGELFF
TRBV20-1	TRBJ1-1	NA	many	TGCAGTGCTCAGAAATCGGGGGGCACTGAAGCTTTCTTT	CSAQKSGGTEAFF
TRBV4-2	TRBJ1-4	NA	few	NA	CASSLFGNGAGGEKLFF
TRBV20-1	TRBJ2-1	TRBD1	NA	TGCAGTGCTTCGTTCCCCGCAGGGGGAAAGAATGAGCAGTTCTTC	CSASFPAGGKNEQFF
TRBV7-3	TRBJ1-1	NA	few	TGTGCCAGCAGCCCTCAACTAGGGGCTGAAGCTTTCTTT	CASSPQLGAEAFF
TRBV6-1	TRBJ2-2	NA	NA	TGTGCCAGCATCCGAAGACAGGTCTTGAACACCGGGGAGCTGTTTTTT	CASIRRQVLNTGELFF
TRBV29-1	TRBJ2-5	NA	NA	TGCAGCGTTGAAGATCATTATCTAGTTGCGACCCAGTACTTC	CSVEDHYLVATQYF
TRBV11-2	TRBJ1-4	TRBD1	NA	TGTGCCAGCAGCTCCCGGGACAGTGAAAAACTGTTTTTT	CASSSRDSEKLFF
TRBV29-1	TRBJ1-1	TRBD1	few	TGCAGCGTTCTACAGGGGGCTATGAACACTGAAGCTTTCTTT	CSVLQGAMNTEAFF
TRBV4-2	TRBJ1-1	NA	few	TGTGCCAGCAGCCAAGCGGGTTACACTGAAGCTTTCTTT	CASSQAGYTEAFF
TRBV29-1	TRBJ2-1	TRBD1	few	TGCAGCGTTGAAACCCTCGACAGGGTCACCTACAATGAGCAGTTCTTC	CSVETLDRVTYNEQFF
TRBV6-2/TRBV6-3	TRBJ1-1	NA	NA	TGTGCCAGCAGTTACGAGGGGGAGAACACTGAAGCTTTCTTT	CASSYEGENTEAFF
TRBV3-1	TRBJ2-2	TRBD2	NA	TGTGCCAGCAGCCAAGTGGCGTCTAGCGGGAGGATCGGGGAGCTGTTTTTT	CASSQVASSGRIGELFF
TRBV2	TRBJ1-2	TRBD1	NA	TGTGCCAGCAGAGATGGGACAGGTGGCTACACCTTC	CASRDGTGGYTF
TRBV7-3	TRBJ1-1	NA	NA	TGTGCCAGCAGCTTAAGCCCCGGGCAGAACACTGAAGCTTTCTTT	CASSLSPGQNTEAFF
TRBV20-1	TRBJ2-3	NA	few	TGCAGTGCTAGATGGGACAAGAGCACAGATACGCAGTATTTT	CSARWDKSTDTQYF
TRBV5-1	TRBJ2-2	NA	NA	TGCGCCAGCAGCTCCGCGACAGGAGCGAACACCGGGGAGCTGTTTTTT	CASSSATGANTGELFF
TRBV19	TRBJ1-5	NA	few	TGTGCCAGTAGTATACAGGGGATAAATCAGCCCCAGCATTTT	CASSIQGINQPQHF
TRBV9	TRBJ2-4	TRBD1	NA	TGTGCCAGCAGCGTAAGGGACAGGGGCAACATTCAGTACTTC	CASSVRDRGNIQYF
TRBV5-1	TRBJ2-3	TRBD2	few	TGCGCCAGCAGCTTTGGTACTAGCGGGGTTGCAGATACGCAGTATTTT	CASSFGTSGVADTQYF
TRBV5-1	TRBJ2-7	NA	few	TGCGCCAGCAGCTTGGATCCTAGTCACGAGCAGTACTTC	CASSLDPSHEQYF
TRBV9	TRBJ2-1	TRBD2	NA	TGTGCCAGCAGCAAAGGACTAGCGGGAGCCCACAATGAGCAGTTCTTC	CASSKGLAGAHNEQFF
TRBV7-8	TRBJ1-2	NA	few	TGTGCCAGCAGCTTAGTGTCAGGAGAACATAACGCCTATGGCTACACCTTC	CASSLVSGEHNAYGYTF
TRBV2	TRBJ1-2	NA	few	TGTGCCAGCACCTTCAATAGGGCTCAATCTAGCTATGGCTACACCTTC	CASTFNRAQSSYGYTF
TRBV7-2	TRBJ2-1	TRBD2	NA	TGTGCCAGCAGCTTCCCTAGCGGGAGAACGGGCTACAATGAGCAGTTCTTC	CASSFPSGRTGYNEQFF
TRBV4-1	TRBJ1-5	NA	NA	TGCGCCAGCAGCCAAGATCTAGGCAGGGGTCAGCCCCAGCATTTT	CASSQDLGRGQPQHF
TRBV7-2	TRBJ1-1	NA	few	TGTGCCAGCAGCTTAGACGGAACTACTAACACTGAAGCTTTCTTT	CASSLDGTTNTEAFF
TRBV12-3/TRBV12-4	TRBJ2-5	TRBD1	few	TGTGCCAGCAGTCCGGGATGGACAGGGTCAGAGACCCAGTACTTC	CASSPGWTGSETQYF
TRBV4-1	TRBJ1-1	NA	NA	TGCGCCAGCAGCCAAGTTGGGGAAGGGACTGAAGCTTTCTTT	CASSQVGEGTEAFF
TRBV5-5	TRBJ1-2	NA	NA	TGTGCCAGCAGCTTGGCCGGGGGGACGGATATATATGGCTACACCTTC	CASSLAGGTDIYGYTF
TRBV3-1	TRBJ1-2	NA	NA	TGTGCCAGCAGCCAATGGGGGCATGGCTACACCTTC	CASSQWGHGYTF
TRBV7-9	TRBJ1-1	NA	NA	TGTGCCAGCAGCTTAATGGGTTGGAGGGGCACTGAAGCTTTCTTT	CASSLMGWRGTEAFF
TRBV7-8	TRBJ2-3	NA	many	TGTGCCAGCAGCTTAAACCGAAACAAACCTAGCACAGATACGCAGTATTTT	CASSLNRNKPSTDTQYF
TRBV6-1	TRBJ2-3	TRBD2	few	TGTGCCAGCAGCCATCTGACTAGCGGTTCTAGCACAGATACGCAGTATTTT	CASSHLTSGSSTDTQYF
TRBV6-2/TRBV6-3	TRBJ2-2	NA	few	TGTGCCAGCAGTTACTCGATCGTATCCGGGGAGCTGTTTTTT	CASSYSIVSGELFF